What follows is one T cell receptor beta chain and its context. The source of the sample is a study of T cell changes during pregnancy in multiple sclerosis. Sequencing was performed with immunoSEQ multiplex PCR; in TCRdb, only in-frame clones are kept and a portion is missing. The sample carries 55,000 to 85,000 clones, 92% recorded once. The source was CD4+ T cells from peripheral blood mononuclear cells, collected after pregnancy. This sequence originates from a female donor with multiple sclerosis, enrolled in a pregnancy study.

As DNA, the CDR3 is TGTGCCAGCAGTTCCCGGAAACAGGGGTTGCCCCAGCATTTT. It specifies CASSSRKQGLPQHF. The chain has TRBV6-1 and TRBJ1-5; 7 positions agree with TRBD1. The trim removed 5 bases at V and 9 bases at J, leaving 10 bases unmatched. This CDR3 comprises 14 residues. Germline-derived CDR1 and CDR2 are MNHNS and SASEGT.